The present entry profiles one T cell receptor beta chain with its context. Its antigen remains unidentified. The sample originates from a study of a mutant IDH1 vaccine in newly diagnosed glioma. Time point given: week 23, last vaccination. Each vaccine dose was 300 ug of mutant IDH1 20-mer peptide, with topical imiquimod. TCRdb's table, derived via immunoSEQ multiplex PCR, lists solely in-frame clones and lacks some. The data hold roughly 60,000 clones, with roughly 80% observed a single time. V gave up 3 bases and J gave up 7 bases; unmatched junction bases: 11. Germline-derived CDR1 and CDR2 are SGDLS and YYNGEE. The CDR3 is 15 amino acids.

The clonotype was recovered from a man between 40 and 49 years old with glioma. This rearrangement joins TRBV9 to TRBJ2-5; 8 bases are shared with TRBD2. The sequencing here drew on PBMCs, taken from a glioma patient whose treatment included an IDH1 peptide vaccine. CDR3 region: CASSAERGPRATQYF. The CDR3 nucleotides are TGTGCCAGCAGCGCCGAGCGGGGGCCCAGAGCGACCCAGTACTTC.